The clone carrying this TCR beta chain was found once. Its target is unknown. The V gene's germline CDR1 is SQVTM and CDR2 ANQGSEA. The CDR3 consists of 13 residues. The junction had 6 bases not matched to a gene; V was cut back by 4 bases and J by 5 bases. Here immunoSEQ multiplex PCR was the method, and the copy in TCRdb shows in-frame clones only, minus some. The data show approximately 1.4 million clones, approximately 98% seen once. The data were obtained in a study of shared clonotypes between healthy human individuals. Background on the study: CD4 naive and memory got three plates each, CD8 naive two, CD8 memory one.

General observations from the study: Non-shared clonotypes showed lower generation probabilities than clonotypes common to all four donors.

This TCR was sampled from a man aged 25-45 years in good health. The V and J genes are TRBV29-1 and TRBJ1-1, with 8 bases fitting TRBD1. The sequencing sample was made of naive CD4+ T cells sorted from blood. Subset given: CD45RA+ positively selected. CDR3 loop: CSVARQGKTEAFF. The CDR3 nucleotides read TGCAGCGTTGCCAGACAGGGGAAGACTGAAGCTTTCTTT.